This T cell receptor beta chain was observed in a study of blood T cell repertoires in COVID-19. Study as a whole: From the United States, Italy and Spain came samples of acute and convalescent COVID-19.

This CDR3 has 14 residues. Trimming at V came to 6 bases and at J to 3 bases, leaving 5 bases not matched to a gene. Patients of the Seattle cohort, enrolled during active infection, were followed longitudinally. Profiling relied on immunoSEQ multiplex PCR, and the TCRdb table lists in-frame clones only, not all of them. The profile shows 250,000 to 300,000 clones, roughly nine tenths of them singletons. The source of this sequence is a woman younger than 45 with COVID-19, enrolled during active disease. The genes are TRBV23-1 and TRBJ1-5; 7 bases line up with TRBD1. TRBV23-1 is labeled an ORF, and its function is uncertain. Sequencing used peripheral blood. The CDR3: CASRKTGVNQPQHF. DNA for the CDR3: TGCGCCAGCAGGAAAACAGGGGTCAATCAGCCCCAGCATTTT.